The 17 T cell receptor beta chains reported below all come from one sample, sequenced in a study of blood T cells in healthy people across ages. A second PCR of 7 to 11 cycles used a sample-barcoded 5' primer and a J-beta primer mix. TCRdb reprocessed the 5' RACE reads with MiXCR, giving one entry per CDR3 protein. The sample lists under 2 million distinct CDR3 sequences, roughly 32% occurring once. The sequencing sample was made of blood. These receptors were taken from a woman aged 25-40 years in good health.

This clonotype was recorded a few times. A junction end diverges from the germline sequence, so it may reflect a read error. The V and J genes are TRBV5-1 and TRBJ2-6, with D possibly being TRBD1 (5 bases). The CDR3 contains 17 residues. Germline V gene lookup returns CDR1 SGHRS and CDR2 YFSETQ. The CDR3, as DNA: TGCGCCAGCAGCCCCCGGGCGATCTCCTCTGGGGCCAACGCCCTGACTTTC. Translating it yields CASSPRAISSGANALTF.

This clonotype was observed once. The V gene is TRBV7-2, the J gene TRBJ1-3; tentative D call: TRBD1 (6 bases). The V end lost 3 bases, the J end lost 4 bases, and 22 bases lay between the germline ends. From germline, CDR1 is SGHTA and CDR2 FQGNSA. The CDR3 runs to 18 residues. For the CDR3, the DNA is TGTGCCAGCAGCTTGGGCGGAGTCGGGGGGCAGAAGGGAAACACCATATATTTT. It translates to CASSLGGVGGQKGNTIYF.

The table lists this clonotype with a few counts. V is TRBV11-2 and J is TRBJ2-5, with 9 nucleotides matching TRBD2. Matching the DNA end better, TRBJ2-7 makes the J call doubtful. There are 14 residues in the CDR3. From germline, CDR1 is SGHAT and CDR2 FQNNGV. The DNA for the CDR3 is TGTGCCAGCAGCTTAGGGGTAGCGGGAGACGAGCAGTACTTC. Its protein is CASSLGVAGDEQYF.

This clonotype was counted a few times. This chain connects TRBV29-1 to TRBJ1-1; unclear D gene. CDR3 length: 11 amino acids. V lost 4 bases and J 11 bases, leaving 14 bases between the germline ends. Germline-derived CDR1 and CDR2 are SQVTM and ANQGSEA. CDR3 region: CSVAPGLGAFF. CDR3 nucleotides: TGCAGCGTTGCCCCGGGCCTCGGGGCTTTCTTT.

This clonotype was detected a few times. The rearrangement uses TRBV12-3 or TRBV12-4 and TRBJ1-6; D gene uncertain. V dropped 4 bases and J dropped 12 bases, with 13 bases sitting between them. The length of the CDR3 is 13 residues. Written as DNA, the CDR3 is TGTGCCAGCAGTTACCTCAGGAGCGGACCCCTCCACTTT. It yields the protein CASSYLRSGPLHF.

This clonotype appeared a few times. V is TRBV7-2 and J is TRBJ2-3, with D maybe TRBD2 (7 bases). CDR1 is SGHTA, CDR2 FQGNSA, per germline. This CDR3 comprises 17 residues. The ends were cut back, 4 bases at V and 6 bases at J, with 23 bases in the middle. In DNA, the CDR3 is TGTGCCAGCAGCTCCTATCTTGGGGGAGGGGGGATGGATACGCAGTATTTT. Translated, it gives CASSSYLGGGGMDTQYF.

CDR3 DNA: TGCGCCAGCAGTGAGTCTCCGGAGCGTGCGGCCTACGAGCAGTACTTC. Protein: CASSESPERAAYEQYF. The J gene is TRBJ2-5, the V gene TRBV10-1; D call uncertain. The J call may be wrong; the DNA end is better matched by TRBJ2-7. There are 16 residues in the CDR3. Germline V CDR1 and CDR2: WNHNN, SYGVQD (reference sequence).

This clonotype was observed many times. The chain employs TRBV4-1 and TRBJ2-5, with 7 bases identical to TRBD1. The CDR3 spans 19 residues. Germline CDR1 and CDR2: MGHRA and YSYEKL. The V and J ends lost 2 bases and 2 bases, in that order; junction bases with no gene match: 17. CDR3 sequence: CASSQSNRFGTGDQETQYF. CDR3 in DNA: TGCGCCAGCAGCCAAAGTAACAGGTTCGGAACAGGGGATCAAGAGACCCAGTACTTC.

The rearrangement uses TRBV9 and TRBJ2-7, with 9 bases matching TRBD2. The V gene end was trimmed by 0 bases and the J gene end by 4 bases; junction bases not matched to a gene: 5. This CDR3 has 15 amino acids. CDR1 is SGDLS and CDR2 is YYNGEE in the germline V gene. The CDR3 DNA is TGTGCCAGCAGCGTAGACGCGGGAGGGGTGTACGAGCAGTACTTC. Residues: CASSVDAGGVYEQYF.

The chain recombines TRBV12-3 or TRBV12-4 with TRBJ2-7; no clear D gene. V lost 6 bases to trimming and J lost 4 bases, with 10 bases between them. The CDR3 has 12 amino acids. The CDR3 bases are TGTGCCAGCAGCCCCCACGGGTACGAGCAGTACTTC. Translating it yields CASSPHGYEQYF.

This clonotype appeared many times. This rearrangement joins TRBV20-1 to TRBJ2-5; 7 nucleotides match TRBD1. V was clipped by 8 bases and J by 2 bases; unmatched bases: 14. Germline lookup yields CDR1 DFQATT and CDR2 SNEGSKA (reference sequence). This CDR3 is 15 amino acids long. Written as DNA, the CDR3 is TGCAGTTCCGGCGACAGGGCCTTGGTGCAAGAGACCCAGTACTTC. Its protein is CSSGDRALVQETQYF.

This clonotype turned up a few times. The rearrangement uses TRBV28 and TRBJ1-2; tentatively, D is TRBD1 (5 bases). The CDR3 has 14 residues. Trimming removed 6 bases from V and 0 bases from J, with 11 bases in between. Germline V gives CDR1 MDHEN, CDR2 SYDVKM. The chain's CDR3 is CASSQGLPNYGYTF. CDR3 nucleotide sequence: TGTGCCAGCAGCCAGGGACTACCTAACTATGGCTACACCTTC.

The chain is built from TRBV4-1 and TRBJ1-3, with D unclear. V gave up 3 bases and J gave up 2 bases, with 14 bases separating them. Per the germline V gene, CDR1 is MGHRA and CDR2 is YSYEKL. The CDR3 loop spans 16 amino acids. This CDR3 is CASSHPSRDPGNTIYF. CDR3 sequence (DNA): TGCGCCAGCAGCCATCCCAGCCGAGACCCTGGAAACACCATATATTTT.

This rearrangement joins TRBV5-1 to TRBJ1-2; D remains unclear. Deletions cut 5 bases from V and 5 bases from J, with 13 bases between. Germline CDR1 SGHRS, CDR2 YFSETQ. This CDR3 is 13 amino acids long. The CDR3 is CASRPEQIYGYTF. CDR3 nucleotides: TGCGCCAGCAGACCAGAACAGATATATGGCTACACCTTC.

This CDR3 is CASSEDMSSYNEQFF. The CDR3, as DNA: TGTGCCAGCAGTGAAGACATGAGCTCCTACAATGAGCAGTTCTTC. The chain carries TRBV6-1 and TRBJ2-1, with D hard to call. Trimming left V 1 base short and J 0 bases short, with 7 bases between. The CDR3 consists of 15 residues. Germline V gene lookup returns CDR1 MNHNS and CDR2 SASEGT.

This clonotype turned up a few times. The V and J genes are TRBV6-5 and TRBJ2-1, with 7 bases lining up with TRBD1. The length of the CDR3 is 15 residues. The germline gives CDR1 MNHEY, CDR2 SVGAGI. The V gene end was trimmed by 6 bases and the J gene end by 7 bases; junction bases not matched to a gene: 12. In DNA, the CDR3 is TGTGCCAGCAGCCTAACAGGGGTTTTAAAGAATGAGCAGTTCTTC. Amino acid sequence: CASSLTGVLKNEQFF.

The chain couples TRBV20-1 to TRBJ1-5; TRBD1 is a possible D gene (6 bases). The CDR3 is 15 residues long. Germline V gives CDR1 DFQATT, CDR2 SNEGSKA (reference sequence). Trimming cost V 5 bases and J 0 bases, with 14 bases left between them. The CDR3, as DNA: TGCAGTGCTCACTCCCGACAGGATAGCAATCAGCCCCAGCATTTT. Translation: CSAHSRQDSNQPQHF.